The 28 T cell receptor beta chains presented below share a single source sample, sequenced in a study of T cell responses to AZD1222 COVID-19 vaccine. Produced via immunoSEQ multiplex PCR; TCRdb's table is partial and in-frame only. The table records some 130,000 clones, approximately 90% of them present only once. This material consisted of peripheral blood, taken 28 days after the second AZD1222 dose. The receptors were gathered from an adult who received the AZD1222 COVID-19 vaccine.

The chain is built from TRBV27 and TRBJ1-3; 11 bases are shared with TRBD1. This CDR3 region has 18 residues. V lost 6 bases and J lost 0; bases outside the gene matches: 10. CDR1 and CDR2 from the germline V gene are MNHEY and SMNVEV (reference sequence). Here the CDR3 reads CASSPDRGRWSSGNTIYF. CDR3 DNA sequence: TGTGCCAGCAGCCCGGACAGGGGGCGATGGAGCTCTGGAAACACCATATATTTT.

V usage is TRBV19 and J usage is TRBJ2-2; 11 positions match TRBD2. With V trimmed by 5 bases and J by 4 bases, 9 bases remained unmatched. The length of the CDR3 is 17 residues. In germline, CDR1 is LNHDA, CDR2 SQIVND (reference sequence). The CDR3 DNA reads TGTGCCAGTAGTGCTGCCTTAGGACTAGCGGGCACCGGGGAGCTGTTTTTT. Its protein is CASSAALGLAGTGELFF.

The CDR3 region has the DNA TGCGCCAGCAGCTTGGATTGGGCCAATGAGCAGTTCTTC. This translates into CASSLDWANEQFF. This chain links TRBV5-1 with TRBJ2-1, with no clear D. Trimming shortened V by 0 bases and J by 6 bases, and 7 bases separated the two germline ends. CDR1 is SGHRS, CDR2 YFSETQ, per germline. The CDR3 contains 13 residues.

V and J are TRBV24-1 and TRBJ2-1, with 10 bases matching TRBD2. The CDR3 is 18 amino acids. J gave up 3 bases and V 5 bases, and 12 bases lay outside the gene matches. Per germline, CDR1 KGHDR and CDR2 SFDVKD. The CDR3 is CATSGQTPAGGVYNEQFF. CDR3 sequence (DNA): TGTGCCACCAGTGGGCAAACCCCAGCGGGAGGGGTCTACAATGAGCAGTTCTTC.

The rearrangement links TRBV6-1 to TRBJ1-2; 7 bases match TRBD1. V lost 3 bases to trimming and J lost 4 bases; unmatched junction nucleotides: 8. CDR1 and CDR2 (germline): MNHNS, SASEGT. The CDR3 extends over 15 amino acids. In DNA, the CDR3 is TGTGCCAGCAGTGAGTCCTCGACAGGGATCTATGGCTACACCTTC. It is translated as CASSESSTGIYGYTF.

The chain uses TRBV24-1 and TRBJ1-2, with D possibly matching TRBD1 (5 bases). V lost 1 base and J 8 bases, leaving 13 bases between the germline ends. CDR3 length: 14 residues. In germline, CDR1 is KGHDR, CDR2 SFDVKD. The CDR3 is CATSDLRGREGYTF. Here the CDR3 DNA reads TGTGCCACCAGTGATTTAAGGGGCAGGGAGGGCTACACCTTC.

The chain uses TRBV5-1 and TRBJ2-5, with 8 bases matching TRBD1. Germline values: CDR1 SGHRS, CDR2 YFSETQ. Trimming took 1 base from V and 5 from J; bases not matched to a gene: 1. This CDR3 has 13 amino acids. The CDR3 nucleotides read TGCGCCAGCAGCTTGAGACAGGGGGAGACCCAGTACTTC. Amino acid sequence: CASSLRQGETQYF.

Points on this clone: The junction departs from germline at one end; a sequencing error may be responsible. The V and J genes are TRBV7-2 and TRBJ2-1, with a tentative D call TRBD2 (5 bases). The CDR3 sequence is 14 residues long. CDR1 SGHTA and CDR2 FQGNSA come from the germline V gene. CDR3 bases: TGTGCCAGCAGCCCTGACTACTCCAACAATGAGCAGTTCTTC. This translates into CASSPDYSNNEQFF. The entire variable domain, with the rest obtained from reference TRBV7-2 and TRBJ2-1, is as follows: GAGVSQSPSNKVTEKGKDVELRCDPISGHTALYWYRQSLGQGLEFLIYFQGNSAPDKSGLPSDRFSAERTGGSVSTLTIQRTQQEDSAVYLCASSPDYSNNEQFFGPGTRLTVL.

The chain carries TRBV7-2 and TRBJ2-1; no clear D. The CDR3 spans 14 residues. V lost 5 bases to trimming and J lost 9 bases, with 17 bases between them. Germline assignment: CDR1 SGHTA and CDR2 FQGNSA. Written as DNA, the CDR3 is TGTGCCAGCAGCAAGGAAAAAAGGTGGGGTGAGCAGTTCTTC. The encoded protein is CASSKEKRWGEQFF.

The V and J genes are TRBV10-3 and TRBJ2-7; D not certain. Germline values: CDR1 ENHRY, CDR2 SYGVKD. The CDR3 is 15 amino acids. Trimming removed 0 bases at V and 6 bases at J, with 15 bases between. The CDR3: CAISESTVGIVEQYF. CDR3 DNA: TGTGCCATCAGTGAGTCGACTGTAGGGATCGTCGAGCAGTACTTC.

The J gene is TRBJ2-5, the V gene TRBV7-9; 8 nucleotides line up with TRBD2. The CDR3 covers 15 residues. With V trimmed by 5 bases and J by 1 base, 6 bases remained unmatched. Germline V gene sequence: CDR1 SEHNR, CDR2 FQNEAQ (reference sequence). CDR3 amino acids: CASSIRGGFQETQYF. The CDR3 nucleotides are TGTGCCAGCAGCATACGGGGGGGCTTCCAAGAGACCCAGTACTTC.

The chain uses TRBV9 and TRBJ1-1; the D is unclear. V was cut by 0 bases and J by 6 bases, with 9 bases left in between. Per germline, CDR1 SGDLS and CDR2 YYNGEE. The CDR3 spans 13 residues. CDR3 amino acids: CASSVEGLAEAFF. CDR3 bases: TGTGCCAGCAGCGTAGAGGGTCTGGCTGAAGCTTTCTTT. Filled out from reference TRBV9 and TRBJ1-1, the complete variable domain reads DSGVTQTPKHLITATGQRVTLRCSPRSGDLSVYWYQQSLDQGLQFLIQYYNGEERAKGNILERFSAQQFPDLHSELNLSSLELGDSALYFCASSVEGLAEAFFGQGTRLTVV.

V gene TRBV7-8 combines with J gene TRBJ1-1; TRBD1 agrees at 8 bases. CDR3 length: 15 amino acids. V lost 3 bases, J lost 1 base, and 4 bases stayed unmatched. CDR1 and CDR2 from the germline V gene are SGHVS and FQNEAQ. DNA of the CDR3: TGTGCCAGCAGCTTCAGGGGGCGGGAGAACACTGAAGCTTTCTTT. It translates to CASSFRGRENTEAFF.

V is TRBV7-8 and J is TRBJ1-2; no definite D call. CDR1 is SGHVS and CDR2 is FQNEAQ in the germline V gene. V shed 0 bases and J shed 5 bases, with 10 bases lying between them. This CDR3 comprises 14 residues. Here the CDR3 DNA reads TGTGCCAGCAGCTTAGCTGGCATCCTATATGGCTACACCTTC. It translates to CASSLAGILYGYTF.

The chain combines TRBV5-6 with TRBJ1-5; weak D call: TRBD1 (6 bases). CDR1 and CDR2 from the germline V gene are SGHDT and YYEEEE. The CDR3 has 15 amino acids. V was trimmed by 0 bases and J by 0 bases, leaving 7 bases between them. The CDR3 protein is CASSLGTASNQPQHF. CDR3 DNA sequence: TGTGCCAGCAGCTTGGGGACAGCTAGCAATCAGCCCCAGCATTTT.

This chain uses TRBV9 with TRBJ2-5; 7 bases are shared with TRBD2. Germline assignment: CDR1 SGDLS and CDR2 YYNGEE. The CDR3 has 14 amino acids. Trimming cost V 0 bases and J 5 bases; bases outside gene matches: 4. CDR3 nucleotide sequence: TGTGCCAGCAGCGTAGACTCGGGAGGTGAGACCCAGTACTTC. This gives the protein CASSVDSGGETQYF.

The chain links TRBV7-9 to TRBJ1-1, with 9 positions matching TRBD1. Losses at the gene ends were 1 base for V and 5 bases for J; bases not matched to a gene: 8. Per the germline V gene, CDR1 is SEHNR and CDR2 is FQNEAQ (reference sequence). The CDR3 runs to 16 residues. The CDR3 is CASSLDPGQGRTEAFF. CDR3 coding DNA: TGTGCCAGCAGCTTAGATCCGGGACAGGGTCGAACTGAAGCTTTCTTT.

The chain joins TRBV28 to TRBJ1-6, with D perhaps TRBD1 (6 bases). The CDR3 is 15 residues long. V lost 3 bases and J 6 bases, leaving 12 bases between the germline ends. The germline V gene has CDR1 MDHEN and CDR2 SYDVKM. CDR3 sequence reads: CASSFVGHPNSPLHF. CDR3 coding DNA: TGTGCCAGCAGTTTTGTGGGACATCCTAATTCACCCCTCCACTTT.

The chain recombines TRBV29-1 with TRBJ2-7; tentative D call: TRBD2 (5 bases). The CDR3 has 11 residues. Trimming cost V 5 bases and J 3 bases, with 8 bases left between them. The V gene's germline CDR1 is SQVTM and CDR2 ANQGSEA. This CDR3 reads CSVRELYEQYF. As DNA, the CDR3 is TGCAGCGTTCGGGAACTCTACGAGCAGTACTTC.

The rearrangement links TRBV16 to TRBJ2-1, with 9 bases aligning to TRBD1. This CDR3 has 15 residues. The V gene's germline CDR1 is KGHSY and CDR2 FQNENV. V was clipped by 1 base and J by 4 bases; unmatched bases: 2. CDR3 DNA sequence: TGTGCCAGCAGCCAATTGGGACAGGGTTACAATGAGCAGTTCTTC. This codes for CASSQLGQGYNEQFF.

The CDR3 sequence is CSAGEGHEQYF. The CDR3 DNA follows: TGCAGCGCGGGGGAGGGCCACGAGCAGTACTTC. This rearrangement joins TRBV29-1 to TRBJ2-7; 7 nucleotides match TRBD2. Germline V CDR1 and CDR2: SQVTM, ANQGSEA. After removal of 7 bases from V and 5 bases from J, the junction contained 5 bases not matched to a gene. This CDR3 is built from 11 residues.

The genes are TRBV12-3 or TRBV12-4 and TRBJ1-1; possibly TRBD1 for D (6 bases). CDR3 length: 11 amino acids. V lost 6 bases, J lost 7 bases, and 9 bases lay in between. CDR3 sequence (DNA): TGTGCCAGCAGGGGGGGGCGTGAAGCTTTCTTT. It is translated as CASRGGREAFF.

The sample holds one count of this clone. In nucleotides, the CDR3 is TGTGCCAGCAGTTTTATCATAGGGGGCGACTGGATTTCACCCCTCCACTTT. It codes for CASSFIIGGDWISPLHF. This sequence joins TRBV28 and TRBJ1-6; the match to TRBD1 covers 7 bases. The CDR3 is 17 amino acids. V shed 3 bases, J shed 9 bases, and the junction held 14 bases outside the gene matches. The germline V gene encodes CDR1 MDHEN and CDR2 SYDVKM.

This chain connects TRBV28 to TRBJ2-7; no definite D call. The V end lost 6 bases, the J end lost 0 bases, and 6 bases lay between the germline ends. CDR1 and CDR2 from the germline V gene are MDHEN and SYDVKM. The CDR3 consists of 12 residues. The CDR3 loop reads CASRQSSYEQYF. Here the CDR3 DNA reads TGTGCCAGCAGGCAAAGCTCCTACGAGCAGTACTTC.

The CDR3 sequence is CASSKDRVNTGELFF. The CDR3 nucleotides are TGCGCCAGCAGCAAAGACAGGGTGAACACCGGGGAGCTGTTTTTT. The chain is built from TRBV5-1 and TRBJ2-2, with 7 positions matching TRBD1. Germline V gives CDR1 SGHRS, CDR2 YFSETQ. This CDR3 contains 15 residues. Trimming removed 4 bases from V and 1 base from J; junction bases left unmatched: 4. Variable domain in full (rest from reference TRBV5-1 and TRBJ2-2): KAGVTQTPRYLIKTRGQQVTLSCSPISGHRSVSWYQQTPGQGLQFLFEYFSETQRNKGNFPGRFSGRQFSNSRSEMNVSTLELGDSALYLCASSKDRVNTGELFFGEGSRLTVL.

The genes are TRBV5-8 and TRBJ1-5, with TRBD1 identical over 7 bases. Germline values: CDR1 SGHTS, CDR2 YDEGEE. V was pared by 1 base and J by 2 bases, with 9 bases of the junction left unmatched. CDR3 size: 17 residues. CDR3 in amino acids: CASSLLEGAFGNQPQHF. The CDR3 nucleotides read TGTGCCAGCAGCTTGCTAGAGGGGGCCTTTGGCAATCAGCCCCAGCATTTT.

CDR3: CTSSQTGGYEQYF. CDR3 DNA: TGCACCAGCAGCCAAACAGGGGGTTACGAGCAGTACTTC. The V and J genes are TRBV1 and TRBJ2-7; the table's D gene call, TRBD1, was not cross checked with the DNA. TRBV1 is a listed pseudogene. CDR3 size: 13 residues.

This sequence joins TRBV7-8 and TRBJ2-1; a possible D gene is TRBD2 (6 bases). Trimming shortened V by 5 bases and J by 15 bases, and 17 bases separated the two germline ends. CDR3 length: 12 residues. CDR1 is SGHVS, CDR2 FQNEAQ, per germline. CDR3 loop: CASSPTGTRTFF. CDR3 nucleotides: TGTGCCAGCAGCCCGACGGGGACTCGCACGTTCTTC.